These T cell receptor beta chains were read from a single sample in a study of blood T cell repertoires in COVID-19. Only in-frame clones appear in the TCRdb table, and some are missing; sequencing was by immunoSEQ multiplex PCR. The data hold some 44,000 clones, with around 79% observed a single time. The sequenced material came from peripheral blood. The source of these receptors is a woman aged 55 to 70 with acute or convalescent COVID-19. CDR3s include the opening cysteine and the closing phenylalanine or tryptophan. Each record gives: J gene, V gene, D gene, clone size, CDR3 protein, CDR3 DNA. The D gene is left open where the match is weak. Size values are once, few and many counts, or a class for expanded clones, and some rows have none.

j_gene: TRBJ2-1; v_gene: TRBV5-5; d_gene: TRBD2; abundance: .; CDR3aa: CASSTGAGLAGAQFNEQFF; CDR3nt: TGTGCCAGCAGCACCGGGGCGGGACTAGCGGGGGCCCAGTTCAATGAGCAGTTCTTC
j_gene: TRBJ2-7; v_gene: TRBV6-2/TRBV6-3; d_gene: TRBD1; abundance: .; CDR3aa: CASSTRDRASYEQYF; CDR3nt: TGTGCCAGCAGCACCCGGGACAGGGCTTCCTACGAGCAGTACTTC
j_gene: TRBJ1-2; v_gene: TRBV4-2; d_gene: .; abundance: .; CDR3aa: CASSQGRDYGYTF; CDR3nt: TGTGCCAGCAGCCAAGGCAGGGACTATGGCTACACCTTC
j_gene: TRBJ2-3; v_gene: TRBV7-2; d_gene: TRBD1; abundance: .; CDR3aa: CASSSQGADTQYF; CDR3nt: TGTGCCAGCAGCTCCCAGGGGGCAGATACGCAGTATTTT
j_gene: TRBJ2-3; v_gene: TRBV3-1/TRBV3-2; d_gene: .; abundance: few; CDR3aa: CASSQGEPGSDTQYF; CDR3nt: TGTGCCAGCAGCCAAGGAGAACCGGGGTCAGATACGCAGTATTTT
j_gene: TRBJ1-6; v_gene: TRBV29-1; d_gene: .; abundance: .; CDR3aa: CSAVQGVGSPLHF; CDR3nt: TGCAGCGCAGTACAGGGAGTAGGCTCACCCCTCCACTTT
j_gene: TRBJ1-6; v_gene: TRBV6-5; d_gene: .; abundance: .; CDR3aa: CASTLTAGSSPLHF; CDR3nt: TGTGCCAGCACCCTTACGGCGGGGTCCTCACCCCTCCACTTT
j_gene: TRBJ1-2; v_gene: TRBV24-1; d_gene: .; abundance: once; CDR3aa: CATSGGDGYTF; CDR3nt: TGTGCCACCAGTGGGGGGGATGGCTACACCTTC
j_gene: TRBJ2-6; v_gene: TRBV18; d_gene: .; abundance: .; CDR3aa: CASSPVGDARAGANVLTF; CDR3nt: TGTGCCAGCTCACCGGTAGGGGATGCCAGAGCTGGGGCCAACGTCCTGACTTTC
j_gene: TRBJ2-1; v_gene: TRBV24-1; d_gene: TRBD1; abundance: .; CDR3aa: CATSDPGQGSNEQFF; CDR3nt: TGTGCCACCAGTGATCCGGGACAGGGATCCAATGAGCAGTTCTTC
j_gene: TRBJ2-1; v_gene: TRBV5-1; d_gene: TRBD2; abundance: .; CDR3aa: CASGRLALDEQFF; CDR3nt: TGCGCCAGCGGCCGACTAGCGTTAGATGAGCAGTTCTTC
j_gene: TRBJ2-6; v_gene: TRBV7-9; d_gene: .; abundance: .; CDR3aa: CASSSNRGGYGANVLTF; CDR3nt: TGTGCCAGCAGCTCTAACAGGGGAGGTTATGGGGCCAACGTCCTGACTTTC
j_gene: TRBJ2-6; v_gene: TRBV19; d_gene: .; abundance: .; CDR3aa: CASTRAGANVLTF; CDR3nt: TGTGCCAGTACGCGCGCTGGGGCCAACGTCCTGACTTTC
j_gene: TRBJ1-6; v_gene: TRBV19; d_gene: .; abundance: few; CDR3aa: CASTRPGQGSPLHF; CDR3nt: TGTGCCAGTACCAGACCAGGGCAGGGGTCACCCCTCCACTTT
j_gene: TRBJ2-7; v_gene: TRBV3-1/TRBV3-2; d_gene: TRBD2; abundance: .; CDR3aa: CASRQLAGGVEQYF; CDR3nt: TGTGCCAGCAGACAGCTAGCGGGGGGTGTTGAGCAGTACTTC
j_gene: TRBJ2-1; v_gene: TRBV27; d_gene: TRBD2; abundance: .; CDR3aa: CASRTVAGAQQYNEQFF; CDR3nt: TGTGCCAGCCGCACAGTAGCGGGGGCCCAGCAGTACAATGAGCAGTTCTTC
j_gene: TRBJ2-1; v_gene: TRBV6-6; d_gene: TRBD2; abundance: .; CDR3aa: CASSYLDGGAGEQFF; CDR3nt: TGTGCCAGCAGTTACCTCGACGGGGGGGCCGGTGAGCAGTTCTTC
j_gene: TRBJ1-2; v_gene: TRBV12-3/TRBV12-4; d_gene: TRBD1; abundance: .; CDR3aa: CASSPGQGSGYTF; CDR3nt: TGTGCCAGCAGCCCGGGACAGGGATCTGGCTACACCTTC
j_gene: TRBJ1-2; v_gene: TRBV18; d_gene: .; abundance: .; CDR3aa: CASSPRTGTVYGYTF; CDR3nt: TGTGCCAGCTCACCCCGTACAGGAACAGTCTATGGCTACACCTTC
j_gene: TRBJ1-6; v_gene: TRBV4-1; d_gene: .; abundance: .; CDR3aa: CASSQVSDNSPLHF; CDR3nt: TGCGCCAGCAGCCAAGTATCAGATAATTCACCCCTCCACTTT
j_gene: TRBJ2-4; v_gene: TRBV5-1; d_gene: .; abundance: .; CDR3aa: CASSLDPGANIQYF; CDR3nt: TGCGCCAGCAGCTTGGACCCGGGAGCGAACATTCAGTACTTC
j_gene: TRBJ1-1; v_gene: TRBV2; d_gene: .; abundance: .; CDR3aa: CASSDRRGDTEAFF; CDR3nt: TGTGCCAGCAGTGATCGCAGGGGAGACACTGAAGCTTTCTTT
j_gene: TRBJ2-1; v_gene: TRBV4-3; d_gene: .; abundance: .; CDR3aa: CASSQDAVSYNEQFF; CDR3nt: TGCGCCAGCAGCCAAGATGCAGTTTCCTACAATGAGCAGTTCTTC